This entry features one T cell receptor beta chain sequence. This may stem from a read error, because a much larger clone lies one nucleotide away. The sample belongs to a study of kidney transplant recipient with SARS-CoV-2 infection. TCRdb redid the calling of the reads with MiXCR, one entry per CDR3 protein. The sample carries 200,000 to 250,000 distinct CDR3 sequences, roughly 26% recorded once. The germline CDR1 and CDR2 sequences are KGHSY and FQNENV. The CDR3 loop spans 17 amino acids. The sample here was a blood sample, taken at baseline and on approximately day 120 from a kidney transplant recipient. This clonotype was obtained from a male patient between 25 and 40 years old who had COVID-19 and was a kidney transplant recipient. Part of the T cell pool may stem from the graft donor. The J gene is TRBJ1-2, the V gene TRBV16, with D unresolved. The CDR3 loop is CASSMDWVVRKTYGCTF. The CDR3 region has the DNA TGTGCCAGCAGCATGGACTGGGTCGTTAGAAAGACCTATGGCTGCACCTTC.